The 27 T cell receptor beta chains listed next were all sequenced from one sample in a study of shared clonotypes between healthy human individuals. Clones were read by immunoSEQ multiplex PCR, and TCRdb kept only the in-frame ones, dropping some. The sample carries about 1 million clones, roughly 70% recorded once. Sequencing was performed on memory CD4+ T cells sorted from blood. Subset noted: CD45RA-negative fraction. The receptors derive from a man aged 18 to 29 in good health.

The chain carries TRBV9 and TRBJ1-4; unclear D gene. V was shortened by 0 bases and J by 5 bases, with 11 bases between the two germline ends. Per the germline V gene, CDR1 is SGDLS and CDR2 is YYNGEE. The CDR3 spans 15 residues. Here the CDR3 DNA reads TGTGCCAGCAGCGTAGGACCGCTTCTAAATGAAAAACTGTTTTTT. It encodes CASSVGPLLNEKLFF.

The chain employs TRBV12-5 and TRBJ1-6; TRBD1 matches at 8 bases. Germline values: CDR1 LGHNT, CDR2 FRNRAP. Trimming removed 7 bases from V and 7 bases from J; junction bases left unmatched: 9. The CDR3 is 15 amino acids. The CDR3: CASAPGGGWNSPLHF. The CDR3 nucleotides read TGTGCTAGTGCCCCAGGGGGCGGGTGGAATTCACCCCTCCACTTT.

The chain joins TRBV27 to TRBJ2-1; D ambiguous. V lost 6 bases and J 13 bases, leaving 13 bases between the germline ends. CDR3 length: 11 amino acids. Germline lookup yields CDR1 MNHEY and CDR2 SMNVEV (reference sequence). In nucleotides, the CDR3 is TGTGCCAGCAGCTTCGGCCACCTCCAGTTCTTC. Translating gives CASSFGHLQFF.

The CDR3 bases are TGTGCTAGTGGCCGGGAAGGGGCTAACTATGGCTACACCTTC. Translated: CASGREGANYGYTF. The J gene is TRBJ1-2, the V gene TRBV12-5, with D possibly matching TRBD1 (5 bases). V lost 6 bases, J lost 0 bases, and 11 bases lay in between. This CDR3 has 14 amino acids. CDR1 is LGHNT, CDR2 FRNRAP, per germline.

This chain links TRBV5-1 with TRBJ1-4; tentatively, D is TRBD1 (5 bases). The V and J ends lost 0 bases and 7 bases respectively, with 13 bases between them. CDR1 is SGHRS and CDR2 is YFSETQ in the germline V gene. The CDR3 spans 15 residues. The CDR3 loop reads CASSLAGPLGEKLFF. DNA of the CDR3: TGCGCCAGCAGCTTGGCGGGACCCCTAGGTGAAAAACTGTTTTTT.

This clone was seen ten or more times. The gene calls are TRBV19 and TRBJ1-1, with TRBD1 matching 11 bases. CDR3 size: 10 residues. J was trimmed by 10 bases and V by 10 bases; bases with no gene match: 2. Germline lookup yields CDR1 LNHDA and CDR2 SQIVND (reference sequence). CDR3 DNA sequence: TGTGCCACCGGGACAGGGGGAGCTTTCTTT. This gives the protein CATGTGGAFF.

The chain joins TRBV4-3 to TRBJ1-1; no clear D gene. The CDR3 has 14 amino acids. Germline CDR1 reads LGHNA; CDR2 reads YSLEER. The germline V and J ends were trimmed by 1 base and 0 bases, with 6 bases remaining between them. The chain's CDR3 is CASSQGQMNTEAFF. CDR3 sequence (DNA): TGCGCCAGCAGCCAAGGGCAGATGAACACTGAAGCTTTCTTT.

The rearrangement joins TRBV14 to TRBJ1-4, with D possibly TRBD1 on 5 matching bases. This CDR3 has 15 amino acids. Deletions cut 5 bases from V and 4 bases from J, with 14 bases between. Germline CDR1 and CDR2: SGHDN and FVKESK. The CDR3 is CASSDMTDFNEKLFF. In DNA form, the CDR3 reads TGTGCCAGCAGCGACATGACAGATTTTAATGAAAAACTGTTTTTT.

The chain carries TRBV5-1 and TRBJ2-4; TRBD2 agrees at 11 bases. Trimming at V came to 4 bases and at J to 2 bases, leaving 8 bases not matched to a gene. CDR3 length: 17 amino acids. Germline loops: CDR1 SGHRS, CDR2 YFSETQ. CDR3 sequence (DNA): TGCGCCAGCAGCGACAGGGGACTAGCGGATACCAAAAACATTCAGTACTTC. Translated, it gives CASSDRGLADTKNIQYF.

This clone has only one observation. This sequence is one base from a far larger clone and is likely a read error. Additional DNA sequences in this sample encode the identical CDR3. The V call is TRBV7-9, the J call TRBJ1-5; TRBD1 matches at 8 bases. CDR1 SEHNR and CDR2 FQNEAQ come from the germline V gene (reference sequence). V lost 5 bases to trimming and J lost 2 bases; unmatched junction nucleotides: 2. CDR3 length: 14 residues. The CDR3 here is CASSPGQGNQPQHF. The CDR3 DNA follows: TGTGCCAGCAGCCCGGGACAGGGCAATCAGCCCCAGCATTTT.

About this clone itself: Other DNA sequences in this specimen translate into the identical CDR3. The chain joins TRBV2 to TRBJ1-4; weak D call: TRBD1 (5 bases). Trimming removed 6 bases from V and 1 base from J, with 12 bases in between. Germline lookup yields CDR1 SNHLY and CDR2 FYNNEI. CDR3 length equals 15 residues. The CDR3 bases are TGTGCCAGCAGCCCGGTGGGGGGAACTAATGAAAAACTGTTTTTT. This translates into CASSPVGGTNEKLFF.

The chain uses TRBV2 and TRBJ1-5, with D perhaps matching TRBD1 (6 bases). V lost 2 bases and J lost 6, with 11 bases in between. CDR3 length equals 14 residues. Germline V gives CDR1 SNHLY, CDR2 FYNNEI. This CDR3 is CASSELGASQPQHF. In DNA, the CDR3 is TGTGCCAGCAGTGAATTGGGGGCGAGTCAGCCCCAGCATTTT.

This CDR3 reads CASSLMAGVNAGELFF. CDR3 DNA sequence: TGTGCCAGCAGCTTAATGGCAGGCGTAAATGCCGGGGAGCTGTTTTTT. The V and J genes are TRBV11-2 and TRBJ2-2; D gene ambiguous. Looked up from germline, CDR1 is SGHAT and CDR2 is FQNNGV. This CDR3 is built from 16 residues. V was trimmed by 2 bases and J by 6 bases, leaving 16 bases between them. Drawing the rest from reference TRBV11-2 and TRBJ2-2, the complete variable domain is EAGVAQSPRYKIIEKRQSVAFWCNPISGHATLYWYQQILGQGPKLLIQFQNNGVVDDSQLPKDRFSAERLKGVDSTLKIQPAKLEDSAVYLCASSLMAGVNAGELFFGEGSRLTVL.

V and J are TRBV30 and TRBJ1-6; 9 bases line up with TRBD1. CDR3 size: 16 residues. J gave up 10 bases and V 4 bases, and 14 bases lay outside the gene matches. Germline V gene lookup returns CDR1 GTSNPN and CDR2 SVGIG (reference sequence). This CDR3 is CAWTPRGGQGWSPLHF. CDR3 sequence (DNA): TGTGCCTGGACACCCCGGGGGGGACAGGGCTGGTCACCCCTCCACTTT.

The rearrangement joins TRBV2 to TRBJ1-5; perhaps TRBD1 as D (6 bases). Germline loops: CDR1 SNHLY, CDR2 FYNNEI. The ends were cut back, 8 bases at V and 4 bases at J, with 12 bases in the middle. The CDR3 runs to 13 residues. CDR3 in DNA: TGTGCCAGCTCGGTTACAGGGAATCAGCCCCAGCATTTT. It translates to CASSVTGNQPQHF.

The chain uses TRBV27 and TRBJ1-1; TRBD1 agrees at 8 bases. V trimming: 3 bases; J trimming: 11 bases; junction bases outside the gene matches: 5. This CDR3 contains 12 residues. Germline V gives CDR1 MNHEY, CDR2 SMNVEV (reference sequence). The CDR3: CASSFGQGGAFF. The CDR3 DNA reads as TGTGCCAGCAGTTTTGGACAGGGCGGCGCTTTCTTT.

On this clone itself: This could be a read error, since a much larger clone is one nucleotide away. The CDR3 protein is CAWTTGTGNTIYF. The CDR3 DNA follows: TGTGCCTGGACCACGGGGACTGGAAACACCATATATTTT. J is TRBJ1-3 and V is TRBV30, with D unresolved. V shed 4 bases and J shed 2 bases, with 9 bases lying between them. CDR1 and CDR2 from the germline V gene are GTSNPN and SVGIG (reference sequence). This CDR3 has 13 residues. Looking up the rest from reference TRBV30 and TRBJ1-3 gives the full variable domain: SQTIHQWPATLVQPVGSPLSLECTVEGTSNPNLYWYRQAAGRGLQLLFYSVGIGQISSEVPQNLSASRPQDRQFILSSKKLLLSDSGFYLCAWTTGTGNTIYFGEGSWLTVV.

The CDR3 coding sequence is TGTGCCAGCAGTGCAGGGGGCTACGAAGCTTTCTTT. Protein sequence: CASSAGGYEAFF. The J gene is TRBJ1-1, the V gene TRBV2; TRBD1 matches 8 bases. Germline V gene sequence: CDR1 SNHLY, CDR2 FYNNEI. V gave up 4 bases and J gave up 8 bases; unmatched junction bases: 3. The CDR3 is 12 amino acids.

The chain couples TRBV15 to TRBJ1-5; D possibly corresponds to TRBD1 (6 bases). V was clipped by 3 bases and J by 2 bases, with 14 bases between them. The CDR3 is made up of 16 amino acids. The V gene's germline CDR1 is LNHNV and CDR2 YYDKDF (reference sequence). The CDR3 protein is CATSSSGVDRNQPQHF. For the CDR3, the DNA is TGTGCCACCAGCAGTTCAGGGGTGGATCGCAATCAGCCCCAGCATTTT.

V is TRBV4-3 and J is TRBJ1-2; D remains ambiguous. Germline CDR1 LGHNA, CDR2 YSLEER. The CDR3 has 14 amino acids. The V end was cut by 0 bases, the J end by 7 bases, with 12 bases between. The CDR3 DNA is TGCGCCAGCAGCCAAGATTTCCCCGGCCGTGGCTACACCTTC. It is translated as CASSQDFPGRGYTF.

V is TRBV9 and J is TRBJ2-5, with 9 bases aligning to TRBD1. Germline-derived CDR1 and CDR2 are SGDLS and YYNGEE. The V segment lost 0 bases and the J segment 6 bases; nucleotides outside the gene matches: 9. The CDR3 is made up of 16 amino acids. The CDR3 region has the DNA TGTGCCAGCAGCGTAGATTTAGGGGGACAGGGTCAGACCCAGTACTTC. The encoded protein is CASSVDLGGQGQTQYF.

This chain connects TRBV7-2 to TRBJ2-3; D remains ambiguous. The V end was cut by 6 bases, the J end by 4 bases, with 8 bases between. This CDR3 is 12 amino acids long. Germline CDR1 reads SGHTA; CDR2 reads FQGNSA. The CDR3 bases are TGTGCCAGCAGGGCAGGCCCAGATACGCAGTATTTT. It yields the protein CASRAGPDTQYF.

The rearrangement links TRBV2 to TRBJ2-3; 7 bases map to TRBD2. The length of the CDR3 is 14 residues. The germline CDR1 and CDR2 sequences are SNHLY and FYNNEI. V shed 7 bases, J shed 7 bases, and the junction held 11 bases outside the gene matches. The CDR3 nucleotides read TGTGCCAGCACGGAGCGATGGCGGGGGAATACGCAGTATTTT. Its translation: CASTERWRGNTQYF.

The chain carries TRBV5-6 and TRBJ2-5, with 11 bases lining up with TRBD2. The CDR3 contains 18 residues. Germline CDR1 reads SGHDT; CDR2 reads YYEEEE. J lost 4 bases, V lost 4 bases, and 15 bases had no gene match. The CDR3 here is CASSLLAGDRAGGETQYF. DNA of the CDR3: TGTGCCAGCAGCCTACTAGCGGGAGACCGGGCGGGTGGAGAGACCCAGTACTTC.

The chain joins TRBV14 to TRBJ2-2; no clear D gene. V lost 4 bases to trimming and J lost 5 bases, with 8 bases between them. Germline V lookup: CDR1 SGHDN, CDR2 FVKESK. CDR3 length equals 13 residues. The CDR3, as DNA: TGTGCCAGCAGCCCCGCACTGACCGGGGAGCTGTTTTTT. Translating it yields CASSPALTGELFF.

V is TRBV19 and J is TRBJ2-3; D remains ambiguous. Germline V gives CDR1 LNHDA, CDR2 SQIVND (reference sequence). This CDR3 is 14 amino acids long. Trimming removed 2 bases at V and 4 bases at J, with 10 bases between. The CDR3 DNA reads TGTGCCAGTAGTATAATACCCAGATCAGATACGCAGTATTTT. This gives the protein CASSIIPRSDTQYF.

This clone was seen only a few times. This chain joins TRBV4-3 and TRBJ1-4; perhaps TRBD1 as D (5 bases). Germline V gene data show CDR1 as LGHNA and CDR2 as YSLEER. V shed 0 bases and J shed 8 bases, with 16 bases lying between them. CDR3 length: 16 amino acids. CDR3 in amino acids: CASSQEDSRWGEKLFF. CDR3 nucleotides: TGCGCCAGCAGCCAAGAAGACAGTAGGTGGGGAGAAAAACTGTTTTTT.